What follows are 18 T cell receptor beta chains derived from one specimen sequenced in a study of CD8 T cells in ankylosing spondylitis. TCRdb independently ran MiXCR on the 5' RACE reads; one entry per CDR3 protein. The sample holds some 340,000 distinct CDR3 sequences, roughly 15% seen once. The sample was blood, either unsorted or a sorted T cell fraction (not recorded which). The source is a male donor with ankylosing spondylitis or in good health (not recorded which).

V gene TRBV6-6 combines with J gene TRBJ2-2, with D unresolved. Germline V gene lookup returns CDR1 MNHNY and CDR2 SVGAGI (reference sequence). Deletions cut 5 bases from V and 3 bases from J, with 7 bases between. The CDR3 runs 13 residues. CDR3 DNA: TGTGCCAGCAGTATACACGACACCGGGGAGCTGTTTTTT. Amino acid sequence: CASSIHDTGELFF.

This clonotype has just a few counts. One end of the junction does not line up with germline, which may come from a read error. This chain connects TRBV15 to TRBJ1-6; D uncertain. Germline CDR1 and CDR2: LNHNV and YYDKDF (reference sequence). There are 15 residues in the CDR3. The CDR3 DNA follows: TGTGCCACCAGCAGAGATTCCGGGGATAGTTCACTCCTCCACTTT. As protein: CATSRDSGDSSLLHF.

The genes are TRBV20-1 and TRBJ2-3; D may be TRBD2 (5 bases). CDR1 is DFQATT and CDR2 is SNEGSKA in the germline V gene (reference sequence). There are 15 residues in the CDR3. V gave up 0 bases and J gave up 4 bases, with 14 bases separating them. For the CDR3, the DNA is TGCAGTGCTAGAGAAGGGAGAAGAAAACCAGATACGCAGTATTTT. Translation gives CSAREGRRKPDTQYF.

The rearrangement links TRBV11-2 to TRBJ2-2; tentatively, D is TRBD2 (5 bases). Trimming shortened V by 2 bases and J by 2 bases, and 12 bases separated the two germline ends. The V gene's germline CDR1 is SGHAT and CDR2 FQNNGV. The CDR3 sequence is 16 residues long. The chain's CDR3 is CASSLRRAANTGELFF. In DNA form, the CDR3 reads TGTGCCAGCAGCTTACGGCGGGCGGCCAACACCGGGGAGCTGTTTTTT.

This chain uses TRBV12-3 or TRBV12-4 with TRBJ1-3; 7 bases map to TRBD1. V was clipped by 6 bases and J by 4 bases; unmatched bases: 9. This CDR3 spans 15 amino acids. The CDR3 region is CASRIRGLLGNTIYF. As DNA, the CDR3 is TGTGCCAGCAGGATTAGGGGGCTGTTAGGAAACACCATATATTTT.

This clonotype was seen only a few times. The CDR3 coding sequence is TGCGCCAGCAGCTTCAATAATTTTTACCAAGAGACCCAGTACTTC. The encoded protein is CASSFNNFYQETQYF. This rearrangement joins TRBV5-1 to TRBJ2-5; D not certain. The germline CDR1 and CDR2 sequences are SGHRS and YFSETQ. The CDR3 length is 15 residues. Trimming cost V 2 bases and J 0 bases, with 11 bases left between them.

The chain joins TRBV7-9 to TRBJ2-2; D is ambiguous. Germline V lookup: CDR1 SEHNR, CDR2 FQNEAQ (reference sequence). This CDR3 spans 16 amino acids. V lost 4 bases and J 5 bases, leaving 17 bases between the germline ends. The CDR3 nucleotides read TGTGCCAGCAGCTCCACAATCCGGGTTCGGACCGGGGAGCTGTTTTTT. Protein sequence: CASSSTIRVRTGELFF.

The genes are TRBV5-4 and TRBJ1-2, with TRBD1 matching 8 bases. This CDR3 region has 15 residues. Germline assignment: CDR1 SGHNT and CDR2 YYREEE (reference sequence). V trimming: 4 bases; J trimming: 2 bases; junction bases outside the gene matches: 7. The CDR3 nucleotides read TGTGCCAGCAGCCCCTCCGACAGGGGAAACTATGGCTACACCTTC. This translates into CASSPSDRGNYGYTF.

The chain uses TRBV12-3 or TRBV12-4 and TRBJ1-2, with D possibly being TRBD1 (5 bases). This CDR3 has 13 residues. V was clipped by 0 bases and J by 8 bases, with 10 bases between them. The CDR3 DNA reads as TGTGCCAGCAGTTTAGCCTCGGGGGACGGCTACACCTTC. Translation gives CASSLASGDGYTF.

Ten or more counts support this clonotype. The V gene is TRBV18, the J gene TRBJ1-2, with TRBD1 matching over 8 bases. The length of the CDR3 is 14 residues. Germline trimming cut 2 bases from V and 4 bases from J; bases unmatched to any gene: 3. Germline V gene sequence: CDR1 KGHSH, CDR2 LQKENI. The DNA of the CDR3 is TGTGCCAGCTCACCAGGGACAGGCGGCTATGGCTACACCTTC. It is translated as CASSPGTGGYGYTF.

This clonotype has just a few counts. V and J are TRBV29-1 and TRBJ2-1; perhaps TRBD1 as D (7 bases). V was cut by 3 bases and J by 9 bases, with 15 bases left in between. CDR3 length: 13 residues. Germline CDR1 is SQVTM and CDR2 is ANQGSEA. CDR3 sequence reads: CSVDLAGGSEQFF. The CDR3 DNA sequence: TGCAGCGTTGATCTGGCAGGGGGGAGTGAGCAGTTCTTC.

This clonotype occurred a few times. The rearrangement joins TRBV5-1 to TRBJ2-3; a weak D match, TRBD2 (5 bases). CDR3 length: 13 residues. The germline V gene encodes CDR1 SGHRS and CDR2 YFSETQ. The V end was cut by 0 bases, the J end by 6 bases, with 8 bases between. The CDR3 loop reads CASSLGEKDTQYF. In DNA form, the CDR3 reads TGCGCCAGCAGCTTGGGGGAGAAGGATACGCAGTATTTT.

This clonotype was seen a few times. The gene calls are TRBV4-2 and TRBJ2-7; D may match TRBD1 or TRBD2 (5 bases each). V shed 4 bases and J shed 5 bases, with 24 bases lying between them. CDR3 length: 17 residues. CDR1 LGHNA and CDR2 YNFKEQ come from the germline V gene. CDR3 loop: CASSLTPPGTATHEQYF. The CDR3 bases are TGTGCCAGCAGCCTTACTCCCCCCGGGACGGCGACCCACGAGCAGTACTTC.

The CDR3 DNA is TGCAGTGCGTGGAGGACAGGGGACTACGAGCAGTACTTC. As protein: CSAWRTGDYEQYF. The chain recombines TRBV20-1 with TRBJ2-7, with 9 nucleotides matching TRBD1. The CDR3 is made up of 13 amino acids. Per the germline V gene, CDR1 is DFQATT and CDR2 is SNEGSKA (reference sequence). After removal of 6 bases from V and 3 bases from J, the junction contained 6 bases not matched to a gene.

This rearrangement joins TRBV24-1 to TRBJ2-3; 15 bases align to TRBD2. This CDR3 has 18 amino acids. With V trimmed by 4 bases and J by 2 bases, 6 bases remained unmatched. CDR1 is KGHDR, CDR2 SFDVKD, per germline. The CDR3 is CATSDPRTSGGATDTQYF. The CDR3 bases are TGTGCCACCAGTGACCCCCGGACTAGCGGGGGGGCCACAGATACGCAGTATTTT.

The J gene is TRBJ2-7, the V gene TRBV5-1; TRBD1 matches at 9 bases. V lost 1 base, J lost 2 bases, and 7 bases stayed unmatched. Germline V gives CDR1 SGHRS, CDR2 YFSETQ. The CDR3 contains 16 residues. CDR3 in amino acids: CASSLTGTGSPYEQYF. CDR3 nucleotides: TGCGCCAGCAGCTTGACCGGGACAGGGTCACCCTACGAGCAGTACTTC.

This clonotype was observed a few times. The chain recombines TRBV12-3 or TRBV12-4 with TRBJ2-5, with TRBD1 as a possible D gene (7 bases). Trimming shortened V by 3 bases and J by 2 bases, and 16 bases separated the two germline ends. The CDR3 runs 16 residues. The CDR3 DNA follows: TGTGCCAGCAGTTTCGGCCTTGCGGGACAGCAAGAGACCCAGTACTTC. As protein: CASSFGLAGQQETQYF.

This clonotype was recorded a few times. V usage is TRBV5-1 and J usage is TRBJ2-7; 7 bases are shared with TRBD2. V lost 6 bases to trimming and J lost 3 bases; unmatched junction nucleotides: 12. Germline CDR1 SGHRS, CDR2 YFSETQ. The CDR3 is made up of 15 amino acids. CDR3 sequence: CASTPDGGTLYEQYF. The DNA of the CDR3 is TGCGCCAGCACACCTGACGGGGGGACCCTCTACGAGCAGTACTTC.